This T cell receptor beta chain came from a study of T cell responses to AZD1222 COVID-19 vaccine. As for this clone: Antigen specificity is unknown.

This CDR3 is built from 10 residues. Trimming shortened V by 4 bases and J by 3 bases, and 1 base separated the two germline ends. From germline, CDR1 is LGHDT and CDR2 YNNKEL (reference sequence). Study observations and caveats: After two AZD1222 doses, spike-specific TCR breadth and depth rose versus day 0.

Repertoires were generated with immunoSEQ multiplex PCR, while TCRdb's copy carries only in-frame clones and drops some. The repertoire consists of about 53,000 clones, with about 81% occurring once and the leading ten covering 25% to 30%. The sequence was obtained from an adult in good health. This specimen consisted of peripheral blood, obtained on day 0 of AZD1222 vaccination. The chain is built from TRBV3-1 (or the pseudogene TRBV3-2) and TRBJ2-7; D uncertain. The CDR3 protein is CASSRYEQYF. The CDR3, as DNA: TGTGCCAGCAGCCGCTACGAGCAGTACTTC.